A selection of T cell receptor beta chains follows, all from one sample in a study of cytomegalovirus exposure and HLA in healthy donors. The table came from immunoSEQ multiplex PCR; TCRdb's copy has only in-frame clones and leaves some out. This table has 100,000 to 130,000 clones, around 85% appearing once. Material: PBMCs. The receptors were gathered from a woman between 18 and 30 years old in good health and CMV-seronegative. CDR3s include the opening cysteine and the closing phenylalanine or tryptophan. The D gene is left open where the match is weak. Clone size is given for some rows only: seen once, a few or many times, or a class if the clone is expanded.

DNA: TGTGCCAGCACCTCCGGTGAAAAACTGTTTTTT; CDR3: CASTSGEKLFF; D: -; length: 11; size: -; V: TRBV4-2; J: TRBJ1-4
DNA: TGTGCCAGCAGCTTATTTTCGCGGCACGAGCAGTACTTC; CDR3: CASSLFSRHEQYF; D: -; length: 13; size: -; V: TRBV7-6; J: TRBJ2-7
DNA: TGTGCCAGCAGTGAGGGACAGGGTACCCAAGAGACCCAGTACTTC; CDR3: CASSEGQGTQETQYF; D: TRBD1; length: 15; size: few; V: TRBV25-1; J: TRBJ2-5
DNA: TGCGCCAGCAGGTGGGGGGAGGCCACTAATGAAAAACTGTTTTTT; CDR3: CASRWGEATNEKLFF; D: -; length: 15; size: -; V: TRBV5-1; J: TRBJ1-4
DNA: TGTGCCAGCAGTTCCCTAAAATCCTCACAGGGGAGTGAGCAGTTCTTC; CDR3: CASSSLKSSQGSEQFF; D: TRBD1; length: 16; size: -; V: TRBV28; J: TRBJ2-1
DNA: TGTGCCAGTAGTCCGGGACTCGGCTCCTACGAGCAGTACTTC; CDR3: CASSPGLGSYEQYF; D: -; length: 14; size: -; V: TRBV19; J: TRBJ2-7
DNA: TGTGCCAGTAGAGACATGTTGAACACTGAAGCTTTCTTT; CDR3: CASRDMLNTEAFF; D: -; length: 13; size: -; V: TRBV19; J: TRBJ1-1
DNA: TGTGCCAGCAGAGCGGAGGTGCGGACTGAAGCTTTCTTT; CDR3: CASRAEVRTEAFF; D: -; length: 13; size: once; V: TRBV2; J: TRBJ1-1
DNA: TGTGCCAGCAGCTTTGGGAGTAGCGGGGGGCCCTGGGGTAATGAGCAGTTCTTC; CDR3: CASSFGSSGGPWGNEQFF; D: -; length: 18; size: once; V: TRBV12-1; J: TRBJ2-1
DNA: TGTGCCATCAGTGTGGGAGGGAACACTGAAGCTTTCTTT; CDR3: CAISVGGNTEAFF; D: -; length: 13; size: -; V: TRBV10-3; J: TRBJ1-1
DNA: TGTGCTAGTGGTTCCGGGACAGGACAAGAGACCCAGTACTTC; CDR3: CASGSGTGQETQYF; D: TRBD1; length: 14; size: -; V: TRBV12-5; J: TRBJ2-5
DNA: TGTGCCAGCAGCTTATCAGGGACAGCTAACTATGGCTACACCTTC; CDR3: CASSLSGTANYGYTF; D: TRBD1; length: 15; size: -; V: TRBV7-3; J: TRBJ1-2
DNA: TGCGCCAGCAGCCAAGATACAGGGGTACAGCCCCAGCATTTT; CDR3: CASSQDTGVQPQHF; D: TRBD1; length: 14; size: -; V: TRBV4-1; J: TRBJ1-5
DNA: TGTGCCAGCAGCTCGCCAGAAGCGGGGATAGCAGATACGCAGTATTTT; CDR3: CASSSPEAGIADTQYF; D: TRBD2; length: 16; size: -; V: TRBV7-9; J: TRBJ2-3
DNA: TGTGCCAGCAGCTTATGGTCAGGGAAGACTGAAGCTTTCTTT; CDR3: CASSLWSGKTEAFF; D: -; length: 14; size: -; V: TRBV7-2; J: TRBJ1-1
DNA: TGTGCCAGCAGCTCCAGCCAGGGGAGCCAAGAGACCCAGTACTTC; CDR3: CASSSSQGSQETQYF; D: -; length: 15; size: -; V: TRBV11-2; J: TRBJ2-5
DNA: TGTGCCAGCAGTGAACCCAACAGCTCAGACACTGAAGCTTTCTTT; CDR3: CASSEPNSSDTEAFF; D: -; length: 15; size: -; V: TRBV25-1; J: TRBJ1-1
DNA: TGTGCCAGCATCAGGGGCAAGGTTGATGGCTACACCTTC; CDR3: CASIRGKVDGYTF; D: -; length: 13; size: -; V: TRBV2; J: TRBJ1-2
DNA: TGTGCCACTCACCGGGACAGGGAAGCGGACACCGGGGAGCTGTTTTTT; CDR3: CATHRDREADTGELFF; D: TRBD1; length: 16; size: -; V: TRBV2; J: TRBJ2-2